This T cell receptor beta chain came from a study of CD8 T cells in Susac syndrome. RNA totalling roughly 0.45 to 1 ug underwent reverse transcription with random hexamers. TCRdb called the immunoSEQ multiplex PCR reads again in MiXCR, with one record for every CDR3 protein. The sample shows 200,000 to 250,000 distinct CDR3 sequences, around 93% of them seen only once. The germline V gene has CDR1 LNHNV and CDR2 YYDKDF (reference sequence). The CDR3 extends over 18 amino acids. Trimming took 0 bases from V and 3 from J; bases not matched to a gene: 10. Material: CD4+ T cells from PBMCs. This receptor was taken from a human donor with Susac syndrome. The chain has TRBV15 and TRBJ2-7, with TRBD2 identical over 11 bases. CDR3 residues: CATSRDPRSSGGDYEQYF. Here the CDR3 DNA reads TGTGCCACCAGCAGAGACCCTCGTAGTAGCGGGGGGGACTACGAGCAGTACTTC.